Sequencing of this T cell receptor (beta chain) was carried out in a study of shared clonotypes between healthy human individuals. The study, taken as a whole, reports: Donor scarcity curtailed the genetic and exposure-history diversity represented herein. Collection of samples was limited to blood; tissue repertoires likely differ.

Donors, healthy HIV-negative adults, lacked recent acute infections or vaccinations. Only a few counts were recorded for this clone. Its antigen is not known. Using immunoSEQ multiplex PCR, the repertoire was profiled, and TCRdb retains in-frame clones only, with some absent. The data hold about 490,000 clones, with around 80% observed a single time. The source of this sequence is a woman in her thirties or forties in good health. Some clones in this sample may be carry-over from other donors' samples. Specimen: PBMCs.

CDR3 protein: CASSRTSGSVDTQYF. The CDR3 nucleotides are TGTGCCAGCAGCCGGACTAGCGGGAGTGTGGATACGCAGTATTTT. The genes are TRBV6-6 and TRBJ2-3, with TRBD2 matching over 13 bases. In germline, CDR1 is MNHNY, CDR2 SVGAGI (reference sequence). V lost 6 bases and J lost 6; bases outside the gene matches: 6. The CDR3 has 15 amino acids.